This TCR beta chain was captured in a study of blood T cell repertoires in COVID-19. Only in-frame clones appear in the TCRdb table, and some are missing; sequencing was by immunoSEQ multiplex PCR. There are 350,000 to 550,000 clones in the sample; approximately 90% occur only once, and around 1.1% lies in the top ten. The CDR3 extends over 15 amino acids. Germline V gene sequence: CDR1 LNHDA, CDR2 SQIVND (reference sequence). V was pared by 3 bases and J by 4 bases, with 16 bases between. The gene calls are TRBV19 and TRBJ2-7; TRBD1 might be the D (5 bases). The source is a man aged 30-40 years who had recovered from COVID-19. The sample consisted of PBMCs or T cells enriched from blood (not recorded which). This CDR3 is CASSIGSDPGYEQYF. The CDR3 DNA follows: TGTGCCAGTAGTATCGGATCCGACCCAGGGTACGAGCAGTACTTC.